This T cell receptor (beta chain) was obtained from a study of T cells in Graves' hyperthyroidism and ophthalmopathy. This clonotype was recorded a few times. Germline CDR1 reads SGHRS; CDR2 reads YFSETQ. The CDR3 length is 15 residues. V lost 4 bases and J lost 0, with 14 bases in between. The source material, RNA transcripts, was used to amplify TCR beta CDR3 regions. A set of HTBI primers served as the primers for a first-round RT-PCR of the TCR CDR3. Via MiXCR, TCRdb re-called the multiplex PCR reads, giving one row per CDR3 protein. The table shows about 460,000 distinct CDR3 sequences, with approximately 22% occurring only once.

This receptor was identified in a woman in her 70s with Graves' ophthalmopathy. The source material was blood. The chain recombines TRBV5-1 with TRBJ2-7; D is undetermined. CDR3 bases: TGCGCCAGCAGCCTGGACCCCCCAAGCTCCTACGAGCAGTACTTC. It encodes CASSLDPPSSYEQYF.